Listed below are T cell receptor beta chains from one sample, sequenced in a study of CD8+CD57+ T cells in acquired aplastic anemia. TCRdb recomputed calls from the reads with MiXCR, one row per CDR3 protein. The sample includes roughly 160,000 distinct CDR3 sequences, 47% seen only once; the top ten take approximately 2.9%. The sequenced sample consisted of sorted CD4+, CD8+, or CD8+CD57+ T cells (not recorded which) from PBMCs. The receptors shown here come from a human donor with aplastic anemia. CDR3s include the opening cysteine and the closing phenylalanine or tryptophan. A D gene is named only where the DNA matches it firmly. A clone size is listed for some rows: how often the clone was seen (once, few, many), or a class if it is expanded.

size: NA
D: NA
J: TRBJ1-2
V: TRBV20-1
CDR3: CSAPDRNYGYTF
DNA: TGCAGTGCTCCTGACAGGAACTATGGCTACACCTTC

size: many
D: NA
J: TRBJ2-1
V: TRBV20-1
CDR3: CSAFLSPEQFF
DNA: TGCAGTGCTTTTCTCAGCCCTGAGCAGTTCTTC

size: many
D: TRBD1
J: TRBJ1-2
V: TRBV5-4
CDR3: CASSSFAGTGEWDGYTF
DNA: TGTGCCAGCAGCTCCTTTGCCGGGACAGGGGAATGGGATGGCTACACCTTC

size: NA
D: TRBD1
J: TRBJ2-5
V: TRBV7-9
CDR3: CASRLSTGETQYF
DNA: TGTGCCAGCAGGCTCTCGACAGGGGAGACCCAGTACTTC

size: NA
D: NA
J: TRBJ2-5
V: TRBV7-3
CDR3: CASSSTPQEAQYF
DNA: TGTGCCAGCAGCTCGACCCCCCAAGAGGCCCAGTACTTC

size: few
D: TRBD1
J: TRBJ1-1
V: TRBV10-3
CDR3: CAIKGQGRAEAFF
DNA: TGTGCCATCAAGGGACAGGGTCGGGCTGAAGCTTTCTTT

size: NA
D: TRBD2
J: TRBJ2-1
V: TRBV25-1
CDR3: CASSESGVGPQREGINEQFF
DNA: TGTGCCAGCAGTGAATCAGGGGTTGGGCCCCAGCGGGAGGGTATCAATGAGCAGTTCTTC

size: many
D: NA
J: TRBJ1-4
V: TRBV5-8
CDR3: CASSFAGSNEKLFF
DNA: TGTGCCAGCAGCTTTGCCGGGAGTAATGAAAAACTGTTTTTT

size: many
D: NA
J: TRBJ2-7
V: TRBV25-1
CDR3: CASSEDSSYEQYF
DNA: TGTGCCAGCAGTGAGGATAGTTCCTACGAGCAGTACTTC

size: NA
D: NA
J: TRBJ1-3
V: TRBV24-1
CDR3: CATTEVLSGNTIYF
DNA: TGTGCCACCACTGAGGTCCTCTCTGGAAACACCATATATTTT

size: NA
D: TRBD1
J: TRBJ2-7
V: TRBV20-1
CDR3: CSVIQGAYYEQYF
DNA: TGCAGTGTTATACAGGGGGCCTACTACGAGCAGTACTTC

size: many
D: NA
J: TRBJ2-3
V: TRBV7-2
CDR3: CASSLVLREEADTQYF
DNA: TGTGCCAGCAGCTTAGTGCTAAGGGAGGAGGCAGATACGCAGTATTTT

size: few
D: NA
J: TRBJ2-1
V: TRBV18
CDR3: CASSPLTDPYNEQFF
DNA: TGTGCCAGCTCACCTTTAACAGACCCATACAATGAGCAGTTCTTC

size: few
D: NA
J: TRBJ1-6
V: TRBV10-3
CDR3: CAISENPGASSPLHF
DNA: TGTGCCATCAGTGAAAATCCCGGGGCAAGTTCACCCCTCCACTTT

size: many
D: TRBD2
J: TRBJ2-7
V: TRBV27
CDR3: CASSRGLLAREQYF
DNA: TGTGCCAGCAGCCGGGGACTATTAGCGAGGGAGCAGTACTTC

size: many
D: NA
J: TRBJ1-4
V: TRBV19
CDR3: CASSIGTGTNEKLFF
DNA: TGTGCCAGTAGTATAGGCACCGGGACAAATGAAAAACTGTTTTTT

size: NA
D: NA
J: TRBJ2-7
V: TRBV20-1
CDR3: CSARGRDSLYEQYF
DNA: TGCAGTGCTAGAGGGCGGGACAGCCTCTACGAGCAGTACTTC

size: NA
D: NA
J: TRBJ2-7
V: TRBV27
CDR3: CASSPSPEEYEQYF
DNA: TGTGCCAGCAGTCCTTCGCCAGAGGAATACGAGCAGTACTTC

size: NA
D: NA
J: TRBJ1-3
V: TRBV7-9
CDR3: CAISTNSGNTIYF
DNA: TGTGCCATCAGCACTAACTCTGGAAACACCATATATTTT

size: NA
D: TRBD1
J: TRBJ2-5
V: TRBV20-1
CDR3: CSASPGQAMEETQYF
DNA: TGCAGTGCTAGTCCGGGACAGGCGATGGAGGAGACCCAGTACTTC

size: NA
D: TRBD1
J: TRBJ1-2
V: TRBV12-3/TRBV12-4
CDR3: CASSRQGLGYGYTF
DNA: TGTGCCAGCAGTCGACAGGGGCTAGGCTATGGCTACACCTTC

size: NA
D: TRBD2
J: TRBJ2-3
V: TRBV19
CDR3: CASSIALAGDTDTQYF
DNA: TGTGCCAGTAGTATTGCACTAGCGGGGGACACAGATACGCAGTATTTT

size: many
D: NA
J: TRBJ2-5
V: TRBV5-4
CDR3: CASSLTKETQYF
DNA: TGTGCCAGCAGCTTGACTAAAGAGACCCAGTACTTC

size: NA
D: TRBD2
J: TRBJ2-2
V: TRBV2
CDR3: CASQGTSYTGELFF
DNA: TGTGCCAGCCAGGGGACTAGCTACACCGGGGAGCTGTTTTTT

size: NA
D: TRBD2
J: TRBJ2-2
V: TRBV6-2/TRBV6-3
CDR3: CASSYAGTSGRGSAGELFF
DNA: TGTGCCAGCAGTTACGCCGGGACTAGCGGGAGAGGGAGCGCCGGGGAGCTGTTTTTT

size: NA
D: TRBD1
J: TRBJ1-2
V: TRBV24-1
CDR3: CATKGQGLDGYTF
DNA: TGTGCCACCAAAGGACAGGGCTTGGATGGCTACACCTTC

size: NA
D: TRBD1
J: TRBJ1-1
V: TRBV7-6
CDR3: CASSWTGRNTEAFF
DNA: TGTGCCAGCAGCTGGACAGGGAGGAACACTGAGGCTTTCTTT

size: many
D: NA
J: TRBJ2-1
V: TRBV6-5
CDR3: CASSYSTANEQFF
DNA: TGTGCCAGCAGTTACTCGACGGCCAATGAGCAGTTCTTC

size: NA
D: NA
J: TRBJ2-2
V: TRBV2
CDR3: CASTGQQNTGELFF
DNA: TGTGCCAGCACGGGACAACAAAACACCGGGGAGCTGTTTTTT

size: many
D: TRBD2
J: TRBJ2-5
V: TRBV12-3/TRBV12-4
CDR3: CASSPGLAGGKETQYF
DNA: TGTGCCAGCAGCCCAGGACTAGCGGGAGGTAAAGAGACCCAGTACTTC

size: NA
D: NA
J: TRBJ2-2
V: TRBV7-8
CDR3: CASRPRVTGELFF
DNA: TGTGCCAGCAGACCGAGGGTTACCGGGGAGCTGTTTTTT

size: once
D: NA
J: TRBJ2-1
V: TRBV2
CDR3: CASNEGRLNEQFF
DNA: TGTGCCAGCAATGAGGGGCGGCTTAATGAGCAGTTCTTC

size: many
D: NA
J: TRBJ2-3
V: TRBV5-1
CDR3: CASSYDADTQYF
DNA: TGCGCCAGCAGCTACGACGCAGATACGCAGTATTTT

size: NA
D: NA
J: TRBJ1-5
V: TRBV19
CDR3: CASSIKEGNRQNQPQHF
DNA: TGTGCCAGTAGTATAAAGGAGGGGAACAGACAAAATCAGCCCCAGCATTTT

size: many
D: NA
J: TRBJ1-2
V: TRBV2
CDR3: CASEGGVYGYTF
DNA: TGTGCCAGTGAAGGGGGGGTTTATGGCTACACCTTC

size: many
D: NA
J: TRBJ2-7
V: TRBV27
CDR3: CASSYVGTDSYEQYF
DNA: TGTGCCAGCAGTTACGTCGGGACCGACTCCTACGAGCAGTACTTC

size: many
D: NA
J: TRBJ2-7
V: TRBV9
CDR3: CASSVDSSVEQYF
DNA: TGTGCCAGCAGCGTAGATTCCAGTGTGGAGCAGTACTTC

size: many
D: NA
J: TRBJ2-1
V: TRBV20-1
CDR3: CSASGKTYNEQFF
DNA: TGCAGTGCTAGCGGGAAGACGTACAATGAGCAGTTCTTC

size: many
D: NA
J: TRBJ2-2
V: TRBV9
CDR3: CASSVDNTGELFF
DNA: TGTGCCAGCAGCGTAGATAACACCGGGGAGCTGTTTTTT

size: NA
D: NA
J: TRBJ1-2
V: TRBV7-2
CDR3: CASSNSRGRNYGYTF
DNA: TGTGCCAGCAGCAACAGTAGGGGGAGGAACTATGGCTACACCTTC

size: many
D: TRBD2
J: TRBJ2-5
V: TRBV7-2
CDR3: CASSLQLAGGPGTQYF
DNA: TGTGCCAGCAGCTTACAACTAGCGGGAGGGCCGGGTACCCAGTACTTC

size: NA
D: TRBD1
J: TRBJ2-7
V: TRBV2
CDR3: CASSEGDRRAYEQYF
DNA: TGTGCCAGCAGTGAAGGGGACAGGAGGGCCTACGAGCAGTACTTC

size: once
D: TRBD2
J: TRBJ2-4
V: TRBV2
CDR3: CAISEAGGRRDIQYF
DNA: TGTGCCATCAGTGAGGCGGGGGGGCGGCGGGACATTCAGTACTTC

size: many
D: TRBD1
J: TRBJ1-2
V: TRBV24-1
CDR3: CATSDSWTGNGYTF
DNA: TGTGCCACCAGTGATAGTTGGACAGGGAATGGCTACACCTTC

size: NA
D: NA
J: TRBJ2-5
V: TRBV10-3
CDR3: CAISDGVHQETQYF
DNA: TGTGCCATCAGTGACGGGGTGCACCAAGAGACCCAGTACTTC

size: NA
D: TRBD1
J: TRBJ1-3
V: TRBV7-3
CDR3: CASSQEQGRGNTIYF
DNA: TGTGCCAGCAGCCAAGAACAGGGGCGCGGAAACACCATATATTTT

size: NA
D: NA
J: TRBJ2-5
V: TRBV25-1
CDR3: CASAGGGTGSRQETQYF
DNA: TGTGCCAGCGCGGGGGGGGGGACAGGATCCCGACAAGAGACCCAGTACTTC

size: many
D: NA
J: TRBJ2-7
V: TRBV20-1
CDR3: CSARRRDVTIEQYF
DNA: TGCAGTGCTAGACGCAGGGACGTAACCATCGAGCAGTACTTC

size: NA
D: TRBD2
J: TRBJ2-1
V: TRBV24-1
CDR3: CATSDTPGLAGNEQFF
DNA: TGTGCCACCAGTGATACCCCGGGACTAGCGGGCAATGAGCAGTTCTTC